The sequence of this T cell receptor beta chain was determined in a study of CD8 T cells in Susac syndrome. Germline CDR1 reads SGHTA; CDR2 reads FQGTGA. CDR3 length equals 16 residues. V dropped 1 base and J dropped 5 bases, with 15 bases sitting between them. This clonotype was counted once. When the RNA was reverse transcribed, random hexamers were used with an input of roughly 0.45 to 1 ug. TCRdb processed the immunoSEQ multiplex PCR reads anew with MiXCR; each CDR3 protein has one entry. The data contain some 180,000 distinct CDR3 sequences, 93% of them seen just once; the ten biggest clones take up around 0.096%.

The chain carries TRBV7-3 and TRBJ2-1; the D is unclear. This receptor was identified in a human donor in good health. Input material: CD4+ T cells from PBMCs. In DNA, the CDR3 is TGTGCCAGCAGCTTAAGAAAAGGCGCCATGAACAATGAGCAGTTCTTC. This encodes CASSLRKGAMNNEQFF.